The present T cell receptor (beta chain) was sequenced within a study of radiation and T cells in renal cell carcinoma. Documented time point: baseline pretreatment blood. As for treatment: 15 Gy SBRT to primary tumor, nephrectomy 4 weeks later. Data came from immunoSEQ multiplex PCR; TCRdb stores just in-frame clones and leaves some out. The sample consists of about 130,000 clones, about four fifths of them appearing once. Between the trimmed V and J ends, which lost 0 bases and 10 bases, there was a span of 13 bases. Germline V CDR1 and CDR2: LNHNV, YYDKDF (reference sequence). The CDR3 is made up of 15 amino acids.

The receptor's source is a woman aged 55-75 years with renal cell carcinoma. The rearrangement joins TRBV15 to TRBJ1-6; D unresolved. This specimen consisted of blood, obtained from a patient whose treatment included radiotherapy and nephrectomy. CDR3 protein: CATSRDRLSGSPLHF. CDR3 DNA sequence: TGTGCCACCAGCAGAGATAGACTATCTGGGTCACCCCTCCACTTT.